The clone carrying this T cell receptor beta chain was detected a few times. Its target is not known. This entry comes from a study of T cell repertoires in cytomegalovirus infection. This CDR3 comprises 16 residues. The V gene lost 5 bases and the J gene lost 0 bases, with 14 bases spanning the gap. The germline CDR1 and CDR2 sequences are SEHNR and FQNEAQ (reference sequence). Using its own MiXCR run on the reads, TCRdb lists one record per CDR3 protein. Here the sample spans roughly 800,000 distinct CDR3 sequences, around 29% being singletons. This TCR derives from a human donor in good health (CMV status not recorded). Some clones in this sample may be carry-over from other donors' samples. The gene calls are TRBV7-9 and TRBJ1-3; no clear D. The sequences come from cultured CD8+ T cells from PBMCs, collected from culture after CMV antigen stimulation. CDR3 sequence reads: CASSHHFPNSGNTIYF. CDR3 coding DNA: TGTGCCAGCAGCCACCATTTTCCCAACTCTGGAAACACCATATATTTT.